A selection of T cell receptor beta chains follows, all from one sample in a study of blood T cell repertoires in COVID-19. Only in-frame clones appear in the TCRdb table, and some are missing; sequencing was by immunoSEQ multiplex PCR. The sample carries under 450,000 clones, about 91% recorded once. The sequenced sample was peripheral blood. These receptors all come from a woman in her 50s with COVID-19, enrolled during active disease. CDR3s include the opening cysteine and the closing phenylalanine or tryptophan. The D gene is left open where the match is weak. Clone size is stated in some rows and not others, as once, few, many or a class when expanded.

>NA|TRBV19|TRBJ2-7|TRBD1
CASTLGTGYEQYF
TGTGCCAGTACCCTCGGGACAGGCTACGAGCAGTACTTC
>NA|TRBV14|TRBJ1-2|NA
CASSQERVPNYGYTF
TGTGCCAGCAGCCAAGAACGAGTTCCTAACTATGGCTACACCTTC
>NA|TRBV5-1|TRBJ2-3|NA
CASSPRGVGDTQYF
TGCGCCAGCAGCCCTCGTGGAGTCGGAGATACGCAGTATTTT
>NA|TRBV5-1|TRBJ1-2|TRBD1
CASSLAGTGGVGYTF
TGCGCCAGCAGCTTGGCCGGGACAGGGGGCGTTGGCTACACCTTC
>NA|TRBV11-2|TRBJ2-5|NA
CASSLDRQETQYF
TGTGCCAGCAGCTTAGATCGTCAAGAGACCCAGTACTTC
>NA|TRBV29-1|TRBJ1-2|NA
CSVVLQGRSGYTF
TGCAGCGTTGTTTTACAGGGAAGAAGTGGCTACACCTTC
>once|TRBV6-1|TRBJ1-1|NA
CASSESIGGLNTEAFF
TGTGCCAGCAGTGAAAGTATTGGGGGCCTGAACACTGAAGCTTTCTTT
>NA|TRBV19|TRBJ1-2|TRBD1
CASSWDRENYGYTF
TGTGCCAGTAGTTGGGACAGGGAGAACTATGGCTACACCTTC
>NA|TRBV5-1|TRBJ1-4|TRBD1
CASSPVQGDEKLFF
TGCGCCAGCAGCCCGGTGCAGGGGGACGAAAAACTGTTTTTT
>NA|TRBV19|TRBJ1-1|TRBD1
CASDPGQLNTEAFF
TGTGCCAGCGATCCGGGACAGTTGAACACTGAAGCTTTCTTT
>NA|TRBV30|TRBJ2-7|NA
CAWSADIYYEQYF
TGTGCCTGGAGTGCGGACATCTACTACGAGCAGTACTTC
>NA|TRBV5-6|TRBJ2-7|TRBD1
CASSLWGQNYEQYF
TGTGCCAGCAGCTTGTGGGGACAGAACTACGAGCAGTACTTC
>few|TRBV25-1|TRBJ2-1|NA
CASSDFWQGNEQFF
TGTGCCAGCAGTGATTTCTGGCAGGGCAATGAGCAGTTCTTC
>few|TRBV5-1|TRBJ2-2|NA
CASSARKDRTINTGELFF
TGCGCCAGCAGCGCGCGCAAGGACAGAACGATCAACACCGGGGAGCTGTTTTTT
>NA|TRBV6-5|TRBJ2-7|TRBD1
CASRRQGSKDEQYF
TGTGCCAGCAGGAGACAGGGGAGCAAAGACGAGCAGTACTTC
>NA|TRBV5-5|TRBJ2-5|TRBD1
CASSFLQGRETQYF
TGTGCCAGCAGCTTTTTACAGGGGCGAGAGACCCAGTACTTC
>NA|TRBV7-3|TRBJ2-1|NA
CASNLGGAEEQFF
TGTGCCAGCAACTTAGGGGGGGCAGAGGAGCAGTTCTTC
>NA|TRBV14|TRBJ1-2|NA
CASSQVLGLNYGYTF
TGTGCCAGCAGCCAAGTCCTGGGGCTCAACTATGGCTACACCTTC
>NA|TRBV11-2|TRBJ1-1|NA
CASSWGQNTEAFF
TGTGCCAGCAGCTGGGGACAGAACACTGAAGCTTTCTTT
>NA|TRBV30|TRBJ1-4|NA
CAWSGGTNEKLFF
TGTGCCTGGAGTGGAGGGACTAATGAAAAACTGTTTTTT
>NA|TRBV5-6|TRBJ2-1|TRBD1
CASSSGTGRVDEQFF
TGTGCCAGCAGCTCCGGGACAGGGAGGGTCGATGAGCAGTTCTTC
>NA|TRBV29-1|TRBJ1-1|NA
CSVEGTSFGAFF
TGCAGCGTTGAGGGGACATCATTCGGAGCTTTCTTT
>NA|TRBV12-3/TRBV12-4|TRBJ2-3|NA
CASSLKRTDTQYF
TGTGCCAGCAGCCTGAAGCGCACAGATACGCAGTATTTT
>once|TRBV28|TRBJ1-2|NA
CASSLGGGYGYTF
TGTGCCAGCAGCCTAGGGGGGGGCTATGGCTACACCTTC
>NA|TRBV7-9|TRBJ1-1|TRBD1
CASSLLGQGGTEAFF
TGTGCCAGCAGCTTATTGGGACAGGGGGGCACTGAAGCTTTCTTT
>once|TRBV13|TRBJ1-1|NA
CASAFRDRNTEAFF
TGTGCCAGTGCGTTCAGGGATCGAAACACTGAAGCTTTCTTT
>once|TRBV5-1|TRBJ1-1|NA
CASSLALTGGLVGTEAFF
TGCGCCAGCAGCTTGGCCTTGACAGGAGGTTTGGTAGGGACTGAAGCTTTCTTT
>NA|TRBV3-1/TRBV3-2|TRBJ2-1|TRBD1
CASSSSTGWYEQFF
TGTGCCAGCAGCTCTTCGACAGGGTGGTATGAGCAGTTCTTC